This T cell receptor (beta chain) was sequenced for a study of OX40 agonist ivuxolimab in advanced cancers. In the study overall: The costimulatory receptor OX40 (CD134) was targeted by ivuxolimab, a fully human IgG2 agonistic monoclonal antibody. The paper describes the monotherapy dose-escalation part (N ≈ 52 patients) of the phase I trial of ivuxolimab. The point of sequencing TCRbeta in the periphery was to test whether ivuxolimab changed TCR sequence diversity and drove clonal T-cell expansion. Of the approximately 54 dose-escalation patients, hepatocellular carcinoma was present in around 19, melanoma in roughly 15, renal cell carcinoma in 9 and head and neck cancer in 9. Partial responses were achieved by three dose-escalation patients, of whom one had hepatocellular carcinoma and two had cutaneous melanoma. Patients were allowed to have had prior anti-PD-1, anti-PD-L1 or anti-CTLA-4 therapy, and around two fifths of the dose-escalation patients had been treated with checkpoint inhibitors. Intravenous ivuxolimab was administered to patients every 2 weeks at six dose levels: 0.01, 0.1, 0.3, 1.5, 3 and 10 mg/kg. In the dose-escalation cohort, 82.7% of patients were male, and the mean age was around 60 years with a range of about 20 to 80.

The trial excluded patients who had a history of autoimmune disease or who were on systemic immunosuppression. In every dose cohort, peripheral blood was drawn for TCR sequencing at baseline, cycle 4 day 1, and cycle 7 day 1. Samples were obtained from an open-label, multicenter, first-in-human phase I dose-escalation trial of ivuxolimab. Adults with locally advanced or metastatic melanoma, renal cell carcinoma, hepatocellular carcinoma or head and neck squamous cell carcinoma were enrolled in the trial. Before TCR sequencing, CD4+ T cells and CD8+ T cells were sorted from peripheral blood as separate populations. Results the study describes overall, beyond this receptor: At doses of 0.1 to 3.0 mg/kg, clonal expansion of both CD4+ and CD8+ T cells in blood was seen between baseline and week 6. In the 0.1-3.0 mg/kg groups, partial responders had among the lowest normalized peripheral clonal expansion, particularly in CD8+ T cells. After ivuxolimab, CD8+ T cells had more expanded clones than CD4+ T cells on average. Low levels of normalized T-cell clonal expansion were also seen in some patients who did not respond. The antigen specificity of the clonally expanded peripheral T cells was not determined.

Genomic DNA was isolated from the sorted cells so that the TCRbeta CDR3 region could be sequenced. The immunoSEQ Assay was used to sequence the TCRbeta CDR3 regions. In TCRdb, the immuneACCESS table is reduced to in-frame sequences with V and J assigned. These tables do not hold every clone; where another copy was compared, an unresolved V gene accounts for under half, and the others remain unexplained. This sample gives approximately 110,000 clones in total; 85% to 95% of them show up just once. The ten largest make up under 0.85% of the sample. From the cysteine up to the phenylalanine, the CDR3 has a length of 18 residues. Kept here is only the CDR3 DNA, which spans 54 bases and is read in frame from base 1. V lost 7 bases and J lost 0 bases, and the count of bases not matched to a germline gene is 10. The germline V gene supplies CDR1 SNHLY and CDR2 FYNNEI. In the case of this clone: What this receptor recognizes is not known. No per-base quality is available; no much larger clone lies one base away.

This sample comprised CD4+ or CD8+ T cells sorted from blood, obtained in a trial of the OX40 agonist ivuxolimab. The receptor was derived from an adult with an advanced solid tumor such as melanoma, head and neck, liver or kidney cancer. This receptor chain uses TRBV2 and TRBJ2-7; the junction holds 15 bases that match TRBD2. The CDR3 region has the sequence CASTQGLAGGPSSYEQYF. The nucleotide sequence is given as TGTGCCAGCACCCAGGGACTAGCGGGAGGCCCTTCCTCCTACGAGCAGTACTTC.